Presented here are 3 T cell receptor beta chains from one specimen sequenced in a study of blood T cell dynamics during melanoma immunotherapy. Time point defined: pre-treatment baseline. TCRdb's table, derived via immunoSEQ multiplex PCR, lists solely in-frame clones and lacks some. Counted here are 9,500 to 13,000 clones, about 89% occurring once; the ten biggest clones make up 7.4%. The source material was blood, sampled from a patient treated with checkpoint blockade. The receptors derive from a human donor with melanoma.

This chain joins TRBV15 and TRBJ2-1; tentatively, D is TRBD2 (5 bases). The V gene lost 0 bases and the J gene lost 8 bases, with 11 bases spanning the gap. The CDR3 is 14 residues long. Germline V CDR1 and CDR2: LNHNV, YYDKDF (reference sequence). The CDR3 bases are TGTGCCACCAGCAGAGATACGAGGGCGGATGAGCAGTTCTTC. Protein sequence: CATSRDTRADEQFF.

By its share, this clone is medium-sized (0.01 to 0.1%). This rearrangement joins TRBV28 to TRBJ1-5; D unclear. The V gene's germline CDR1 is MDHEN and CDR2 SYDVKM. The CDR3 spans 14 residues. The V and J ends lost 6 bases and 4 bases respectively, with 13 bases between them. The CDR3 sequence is CASSTQVGNQPQHF. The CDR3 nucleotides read TGTGCCAGCAGCACGCAGGTAGGAAATCAGCCCCAGCATTTT.

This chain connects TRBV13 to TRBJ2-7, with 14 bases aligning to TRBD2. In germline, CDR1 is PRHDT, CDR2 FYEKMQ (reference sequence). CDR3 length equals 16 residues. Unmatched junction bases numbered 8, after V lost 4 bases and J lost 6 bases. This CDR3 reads CASSSPTSGRVAEQYF. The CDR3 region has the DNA TGTGCCAGCAGCTCACCGACTAGCGGGAGGGTGGCCGAGCAGTACTTC.